This TCR beta chain was captured in a study of tumor-infiltrating lymphocytes in primary liver carcinoma. Germline DNA was also extracted, and blood RNA derived from unsorted whole blood. The researchers drew about 3.9 milliliters of peripheral blood before surgery. cDNA specific to TCR beta was made from 500 ng of total RNA, with a constant-region primer employed for priming. The TCR beta library was amplified through three nested multiplex PCR rounds in a modified ARM-PCR procedure. TCRdb ran MiXCR on the multiplex PCR reads and lists one entry per CDR3 protein. The table records roughly 330,000 distinct CDR3 sequences, approximately 64% of them present only once. For this clonotype: Germline is not matched at one junction end, which may reflect a read error.

Sequencing used peripheral blood. The clonotype comes from a man in his forties with primary liver carcinoma and hepatitis B virus infection.

CDR3 coding DNA: TGTACCATCAGTGACACCGACGGGGGGAAGCTGTTTTTT. Translating it yields CTISDTDGGKLFF. The chain joins TRBV10-3 to TRBJ2-2; 7 bases are shared with TRBD2. In germline, CDR1 is ENHRY, CDR2 SYGVKD. The CDR3 is 13 amino acids.